This is a list of T cell receptor beta chains from one sample in a study of shared clonotypes between healthy human individuals. Generated by immunoSEQ multiplex PCR, the TCRdb table keeps only in-frame clones and is missing some. The table has about 2,100,000 clones, around 93% seen once. Sequencing input: naive CD8+ T cells from PBMCs. These TCRs come from a man between 18 and 35 years old in good health. Some clones in this sample may be carry-over from other donors' samples. Both conserved end residues are part of each CDR3. A D gene is named only where the DNA matches it firmly. The size field is filled for only some rows; it gives once, few, many or a size class.

TRBJ2-7 | . | TRBV6-1 | . | CASTLPGGGDEQYF | TGTGCCAGCACCCTCCCGGGGGGCGGCGACGAGCAGTACTTC
TRBJ1-2 | . | TRBV9 | TRBD1 | CASSLGTGLGYTF | TGTGCCAGCAGCCTGGGGACAGGGCTCGGCTACACCTTC
TRBJ2-2 | . | TRBV28 | . | CASNNPVGNGELFF | TGTGCCAGCAACAACCCAGTCGGCAACGGGGAGCTGTTTTTT
TRBJ2-7 | . | TRBV28 | . | CASTPAGGSYEQYF | TGTGCCAGCACCCCCGCGGGCGGCTCCTACGAGCAGTACTTC
TRBJ2-5 | . | TRBV6-5 | . | CASSRRQYEETQYF | TGTGCCAGCAGTCGACGGCAGTACGAAGAGACCCAGTACTTC
TRBJ2-5 | . | TRBV19 | TRBD2 | CASSIGGRAGEETQYF | TGTGCCAGTAGTATAGGGGGGAGGGCAGGAGAAGAGACCCAGTACTTC
TRBJ2-7 | few | TRBV9 | . | CASSVGHSYEQYF | TGTGCCAGCAGCGTAGGGCACTCCTACGAGCAGTACTTC
TRBJ2-5 | . | TRBV18 | . | CASSPPERVKETQYF | TGTGCCAGCTCACCCCCAGAGCGGGTGAAAGAGACCCAGTACTTC
TRBJ2-7 | . | TRBV4-1 | . | CASSQEQDSSYEQYF | TGCGCCAGCAGCCAAGAACAGGACAGCTCCTACGAGCAGTACTTC
TRBJ2-1 | . | TRBV7-9 | . | CASSPRGGFYNEQFF | TGTGCCAGCAGCCCACGTGGTGGCTTCTACAATGAGCAGTTCTTC
TRBJ2-7 | . | TRBV4-1 | TRBD1 | CASSQGQVGSYEQYF | TGCGCCAGCAGCCAGGGACAGGTGGGTTCCTACGAGCAGTACTTC
TRBJ1-2 | . | TRBV7-9 | . | CASSFSGGSYGYTF | TGTGCCAGCAGCTTCTCTGGTGGATCGTATGGCTACACCTTC
TRBJ2-7 | once | TRBV5-4 | . | CASSLVGSEQYF | TGTGCCAGCAGCTTGGTAGGGTCCGAGCAGTACTTC
TRBJ2-5 | . | TRBV6-5 | TRBD1 | CASSGTGRETQYF | TGTGCCAGCAGCGGGACAGGGCGGGAGACCCAGTACTTC
TRBJ2-7 | . | TRBV6-1 | . | CASSERMGALSYEQYF | TGTGCCAGCAGTGAGCGGATGGGAGCCCTATCCTACGAGCAGTACTTC
TRBJ2-1 | . | TRBV5-4 | TRBD2 | CASSLGLAGGPPYNEQFF | TGTGCCAGCAGCTTGGGACTAGCGGGAGGGCCCCCGTACAATGAGCAGTTCTTC
TRBJ2-7 | . | TRBV5-1 | TRBD1 | CASSSDRVGYEQYF | TGCGCCAGCAGCTCAGACAGGGTAGGATACGAGCAGTACTTC
TRBJ2-3 | . | TRBV5-4 | . | CASRVKPSTDTQYF | TGTGCCAGCCGGGTGAAGCCGAGCACAGATACGCAGTATTTT
TRBJ2-1 | once | TRBV27 | . | CASSWEGGNEQFF | TGTGCCAGCAGTTGGGAGGGGGGCAATGAGCAGTTCTTC
TRBJ1-5 | . | TRBV28 | . | CASSRPSRESSYSNQPQHF | TGTGCCAGCAGCCGACCAAGCAGGGAGTCGTCCTATAGCAATCAGCCCCAGCATTTT
TRBJ2-3 | . | TRBV9 | . | CASSVDLTDPSPTDTQYF | TGTGCCAGCAGCGTCGATTTGACGGATCCCTCTCCCACAGATACGCAGTATTTT
TRBJ2-5 | . | TRBV4-3 | . | CASSPRDGGAETQYF | TGCGCCAGCAGCCCCCGAGACGGGGGCGCCGAGACCCAGTACTTC
TRBJ2-7 | . | TRBV6-5 | TRBD1 | CASRGTGIDEQYF | TGTGCCAGCCGGGGGACAGGGATCGACGAGCAGTACTTC
TRBJ1-5 | . | TRBV30 | TRBD1 | CAWSVGTASNQPQHF | TGTGCCTGGAGCGTCGGGACAGCAAGCAATCAGCCCCAGCATTTT
TRBJ2-5 | . | TRBV10-2 | . | CASSDPGGGTVQYF | TGCGCCAGCAGTGACCCCGGTGGGGGGACGGTCCAGTACTTC
TRBJ2-3 | few | TRBV11-2 | TRBD2 | CASSPGTSGSTDTQYF | TGTGCCAGCAGCCCAGGGACTAGCGGGAGCACAGATACGCAGTATTTT
TRBJ2-7 | . | TRBV5-6 | TRBD1 | CASSPGTGGFEQYF | TGTGCCAGCAGCCCCGGGACAGGGGGCTTCGAGCAGTACTTC
TRBJ2-7 | . | TRBV28 | . | CASSFGRPYEQYF | TGTGCCAGCAGTTTCGGACGGCCCTACGAGCAGTACTTC
TRBJ1-1 | . | TRBV28 | TRBD1 | CASSTTGEVEAFF | TGTGCCAGCAGTACGACAGGGGAGGTTGAAGCTTTCTTT
TRBJ1-1 | . | TRBV27 | . | CASSLGGRGEAFF | TGTGCCAGCAGTTTAGGGGGGCGCGGTGAAGCTTTCTTT
TRBJ2-7 | . | TRBV28 | . | CASSLYEGIYEQYF | TGTGCCAGCAGTTTATATGAGGGTATCTACGAGCAGTACTTC
TRBJ2-7 | . | TRBV6-1 | . | CASSEGTLSSYEQYF | TGTGCCAGCAGTGAGGGGACCCTAAGCTCCTACGAGCAGTACTTC
TRBJ2-7 | . | TRBV7-8 | . | CASSLDGFSYEQYF | TGTGCCAGCAGCTTAGATGGGTTCTCCTACGAGCAGTACTTC
TRBJ2-7 | . | TRBV28 | TRBD1 | CASSLAQGEIYEQYF | TGTGCCAGCAGTTTGGCTCAGGGGGAAATCTACGAGCAGTACTTC
TRBJ1-5 | . | TRBV28 | TRBD1 | CASSSRTGDNQPQHF | TGTGCCAGCAGTTCAAGGACAGGGGACAATCAGCCCCAGCATTTT
TRBJ1-2 | . | TRBV28 | . | CASRGLPRGYGYTF | TGTGCCAGCAGGGGCCTCCCAAGGGGCTATGGCTACACCTTC
TRBJ2-1 | . | TRBV14 | TRBD2 | CASSQDRLAGSQFF | TGTGCCAGCAGCCAAGATCGGCTAGCGGGATCGCAGTTCTTC
TRBJ1-1 | once | TRBV19 | . | CASSIRALDAEAFF | TGTGCCAGTAGTATCAGGGCGCTTGACGCTGAAGCTTTCTTT
TRBJ2-7 | . | TRBV6-1 | TRBD1 | CASSVRDRGHYEQYF | TGTGCCAGCAGTGTCCGGGACAGGGGGCACTACGAGCAGTACTTC
TRBJ2-3 | once | TRBV4-1 | . | CASSQEGLGYSTDTQYF | TGCGCCAGCAGCCAAGAAGGACTGGGATATAGCACAGATACGCAGTATTTT
TRBJ2-1 | . | TRBV19 | TRBD2 | CASSRSASGSTEEFF | TGTGCCAGTAGTCGTTCGGCTAGCGGGTCCACGGAGGAGTTCTTC
TRBJ2-1 | . | TRBV18 | TRBD2 | CASSRSGNTYNEQFF | TGTGCCAGCTCACGAAGCGGGAACACGTACAATGAGCAGTTCTTC
TRBJ2-2 | . | TRBV7-6 | TRBD2 | CASSQGLAPNTGELFF | TGTGCCAGCAGCCAGGGACTAGCGCCGAACACCGGGGAGCTGTTTTTT
TRBJ2-6 | . | TRBV11-3 | TRBD2 | CASSSGLAEGARANVLTF | TGTGCCAGCAGCTCGGGACTAGCGGAGGGGGCTAGGGCCAACGTCCTGACTTTC
TRBJ1-2 | . | TRBV6-1 | . | CASSEVPLAAPNYGYTF | TGTGCCAGCAGTGAAGTACCCCTCGCAGCCCCCAACTATGGCTACACCTTC
TRBJ2-5 | . | TRBV7-9 | . | CASSARVGLKETQYF | TGTGCCAGCAGCGCCCGGGTAGGGCTGAAAGAGACCCAGTACTTC
TRBJ2-3 | . | TRBV7-2 | . | CASSLEVLRADTQYF | TGTGCCAGCAGCTTAGAAGTCCTCAGGGCTGATACGCAGTATTTT
TRBJ1-3 | . | TRBV15 | TRBD1 | CATSVNRGTGNTIYF | TGTGCCACCAGCGTAAACAGGGGGACGGGTAACACCATATATTTT
TRBJ2-3 | . | TRBV6-6 | . | CASSYGTDSDTQYF | TGTGCCAGCAGTTACGGAACAGATTCAGATACGCAGTATTTT
TRBJ1-5 | . | TRBV4-1 | . | CASSQGGAPRGNQPQHF | TGCGCCAGCAGCCAAGGGGGGGCCCCCCGTGGCAATCAGCCCCAGCATTTT
TRBJ1-1 | few | TRBV9 | . | CASSVGRSATEAFF | TGTGCCAGCAGCGTAGGCAGGTCGGCCACTGAAGCTTTCTTT
TRBJ1-1 | . | TRBV27 | . | CASSLAESTEAFF | TGTGCCAGCAGTTTAGCCGAGAGCACTGAAGCTTTCTTT
TRBJ2-6 | . | TRBV9 | . | CASSESSGANVLTF | TGTGCCAGCAGCGAGAGCTCTGGGGCCAACGTCCTGACTTTC
TRBJ1-2 | . | TRBV7-9 | . | CASSYPRDIDHGYTF | TGTGCCAGCAGCTACCCCCGGGACATTGATCATGGCTACACCTTC
TRBJ2-7 | . | TRBV11-2 | . | CASSLTSYEQYF | TGTGCCAGCAGCTTAACCTCCTACGAGCAGTACTTC